This T cell receptor beta chain comes out of a study of type 1 and type 2 diabetes patients. Overall study: Participants included type 1 and type 2 diabetes patients plus nondiabetic controls. The whole study generated approximately 20 million paired-end reads. Study conclusions and caveats: Age and gender were not matched between study groups, possibly biasing interpretation. In type 2 diabetes, highly-expanded CD4+ clones took a median roughly 3.8% of reads.

The CDR3 consists of 15 residues. Trimming cost V 2 bases and J 6 bases, with 13 bases left between them. CDR1 MNHEY and CDR2 SVGAGI come from the germline V gene. The PCR template was genomic DNA. The TCR beta CDR3 region was amplified using 30 forward and 13 reverse primers. TCRdb passed the multiplex PCR reads through MiXCR, listing each CDR3 protein once. The table has a few hundred thousand distinct CDR3 sequences, around 47% seen once; the top ten hold around 15%. With regard to this clonotype: Its antigen is unidentified.

The source of this sequence is a man younger than 35 with type 2 diabetes. Sequencing input: peripheral blood mononuclear cells (PBMCs). This sequence joins TRBV6-5 and TRBJ2-2; weak D call: TRBD1 (5 bases). CDR3 region: CASSYSPGIPGELFF. The CDR3, as DNA: TGTGCCAGCAGTTACAGCCCAGGGATTCCCGGGGAGCTGTTTTTT.